This T cell receptor beta chain was observed in a study of T cells in women clearing cervical HPV infection. Here immunoSEQ multiplex PCR was the method, and the copy in TCRdb shows in-frame clones only, minus some. The table lists tens of thousands of clones, with 8.4% in the top ten. This clonotype was obtained from a woman between 18 and 75 years old with a cervical HPV16 infection that either progressed to CIN3+ or cleared (not recorded which). The sequenced material came from blood buffy coat.

The sequenced part of the CDR3 DNA is TGTGCCAGCAGCGTCTTCGCGGCCACCTACAATGAG. Protein sequence: CASSVFAATYNE. The entire CDR3 protein reads CASSVFAATYNEQFF. The chain is built from TRBV9 and TRBJ2-1, with D hard to call. The missing CDR3 end, 3 residues past where the read stops, is filled in from the germline J gene. Trimming shortened V by 2 bases and J by 2 bases, and 11 bases separated the two germline ends. The CDR3 is 15 amino acids. CDR1 and CDR2 from the germline V gene are SGDLS and YYNGEE.